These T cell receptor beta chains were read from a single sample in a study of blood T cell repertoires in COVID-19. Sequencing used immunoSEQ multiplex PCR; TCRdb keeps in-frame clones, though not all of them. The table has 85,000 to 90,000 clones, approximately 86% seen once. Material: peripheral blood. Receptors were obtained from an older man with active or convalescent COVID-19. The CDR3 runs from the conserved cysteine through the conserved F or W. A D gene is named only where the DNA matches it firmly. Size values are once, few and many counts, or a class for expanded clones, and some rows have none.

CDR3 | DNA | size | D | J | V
CASSSGASGSGADTQYF | TGCGCCAGCAGCTCTGGGGCTAGCGGGAGTGGGGCAGATACGCAGTATTTT | . | TRBD2 | TRBJ2-3 | TRBV5-1
CASLNTGANVLTF | TGTGCCAGCTTAAACACGGGGGCCAACGTCCTGACTTTC | . | . | TRBJ2-6 | TRBV5-4
CASSLRETEAFF | TGTGCCAGCAGCTTAAGGGAGACTGAAGCTTTCTTT | . | . | TRBJ1-1 | TRBV7-2
CASSVDRGETQYF | TGTGCCAGCAGCGTCGACAGGGGAGAGACCCAGTACTTC | once | TRBD1 | TRBJ2-5 | TRBV5-4
CASRMAQGQGNTEAFF | TGTGCCAGCAGGATGGCCCAGGGACAGGGTAACACTGAAGCTTTCTTT | . | TRBD1 | TRBJ1-1 | TRBV28
CASSPQGWGNTEAFF | TGTGCCAGCAGCCCCCAGGGGTGGGGGAACACTGAAGCTTTCTTT | . | . | TRBJ1-1 | TRBV7-3
CASSQRGSSYNEQFF | TGTGCCAGCAGCCAACGCGGGAGCTCCTACAATGAGCAGTTCTTC | . | TRBD2 | TRBJ2-1 | TRBV4-2
CASSDYLGSSYNEQFF | TGTGCCAGCAGCGACTACCTCGGGAGCTCCTACAATGAGCAGTTCTTC | . | . | TRBJ2-1 | TRBV5-6
CASSPGRASYNEQFF | TGTGCCAGCTCACCTGGGCGGGCTTCCTACAATGAGCAGTTCTTC | . | . | TRBJ2-1 | TRBV18
CASSTPGQGTYEQYF | TGTGCCAGCAGTACACCGGGACAGGGTACCTACGAGCAGTACTTC | . | TRBD1 | TRBJ2-7 | TRBV28
CASSLFPAGYAGELFF | TGTGCCAGCAGCTTATTTCCAGCGGGATATGCCGGGGAGCTGTTTTTT | . | TRBD2 | TRBJ2-2 | TRBV7-3